This TCR beta chain was sequenced during a study of cytomegalovirus exposure and HLA in healthy donors. CDR3 size: 15 residues. Germline CDR1 is MNHEY and CDR2 is SVGAGI. V lost 0 bases and J 0 bases, leaving 5 bases between the germline ends. Libraries were prepared by immunoSEQ multiplex PCR; TCRdb keeps only in-frame clonotypes and omits some of them. The profile shows about 74,000 clones, less than 95% of them singletons. V gene TRBV6-5 combines with J gene TRBJ1-4, with D possibly matching TRBD1 (5 bases). The origin of this receptor is a woman under 30 in good health and CMV-seropositive. The sample taken for sequencing was PBMCs. For the CDR3, the DNA is TGTGCCAGCAGTTACTCGACAGCAACTAATGAAAAACTGTTTTTT. This codes for CASSYSTATNEKLFF.